A selection of T cell receptor beta chains follows, all from one sample in a study of blood T cell repertoires in COVID-19. Sequencing used immunoSEQ multiplex PCR; TCRdb keeps in-frame clones, though not all of them. Of approximately 150,000 clones in the sample, 70% to 90% were seen once. The specimen was peripheral blood. These receptors all come from a human donor with acute or convalescent COVID-19. The donor label of this sample is uncertain. CDR3s include the opening cysteine and the closing phenylalanine or tryptophan. A D gene is named only where the DNA matches it firmly. The size field is filled for only some rows; it gives once, few, many or a size class.

v_gene	d_gene	abundance	j_gene	CDR3aa	CDR3nt
TRBV15	.	.	TRBJ1-3	CATSREGLGGNTIYF	TGTGCCACCAGCAGGGAGGGGCTTGGTGGAAACACCATATATTTT
TRBV7-6	.	.	TRBJ1-5	CASSSYGAGQPQHF	TGTGCCAGCAGCTCATACGGGGCGGGGCAGCCCCAGCATTTT
TRBV27	.	.	TRBJ1-2	CASGDGRGYGYTF	TGTGCCAGCGGGGACGGCAGGGGCTATGGCTACACCTTC
TRBV4-3	.	.	TRBJ2-5	CASSQGRPAETQYF	TGCGCCAGCAGCCAAGGGAGACCGGCGGAGACCCAGTACTTC
TRBV7-2	.	.	TRBJ2-1	CASERDAERWGTYNEQFF	TGTGCCAGCGAACGGGATGCTGAGCGGTGGGGGACTTACAATGAGCAGTTCTTC
TRBV24-1	.	.	TRBJ1-4	CATSDPGRDSKLFF	TGTGCCACCAGTGACCCAGGACGGGACTCAAAACTGTTTTTT
TRBV6-5	.	.	TRBJ1-5	CASNRDRTGQPQHF	TGTGCCAGCAACAGAGACAGGACGGGTCAGCCCCAGCATTTT
TRBV7-2	TRBD2	.	TRBJ2-1	CASSLVATSGYNEQFF	TGTGCCAGCAGCTTAGTCGCGACTAGCGGCTACAATGAGCAGTTCTTC
TRBV4-2	TRBD1	.	TRBJ2-3	CASSQETGTGVDTQYF	TGTGCCAGCAGCCAAGAGACGGGGACAGGGGTCGATACGCAGTATTTT
TRBV12-3/TRBV12-4	TRBD1	.	TRBJ2-5	CASSVGQQETQYF	TGTGCCAGCAGTGTGGGACAGCAAGAGACCCAGTACTTC
TRBV28	TRBD1	.	TRBJ1-2	CASSLSTGGWRGYGYTF	TGTGCCAGCAGTTTAAGTACAGGGGGTTGGCGTGGCTATGGCTACACCTTC
TRBV28	TRBD1	.	TRBJ1-2	CASSSGTGGSGYTF	TGTGCCAGCAGTTCCGGGACAGGGGGCTCTGGCTACACCTTC
TRBV19	TRBD1	once	TRBJ2-5	CASSIVFGGQQETQYF	TGTGCCAGTAGTATAGTATTTGGGGGACAGCAAGAGACCCAGTACTTC
TRBV29-1	.	.	TRBJ2-5	CSVDSPGVRETQYF	TGCAGCGTTGACTCTCCGGGGGTTCGAGAGACCCAGTACTTC
TRBV5-1	.	.	TRBJ1-5	CASSRGTNNQPQHF	TGCGCCAGCAGCCGTGGGACAAACAATCAGCCCCAGCATTTT
TRBV11-1	.	.	TRBJ1-3	CASSPLRGGNTIYF	TGTGCCAGCAGCCCACTTCGAGGAGGAAACACCATATATTTT
TRBV10-3	.	few	TRBJ1-2	CAISDQVLGYGYTF	TGTGCCATCAGTGATCAGGTTTTAGGCTATGGCTACACCTTC
TRBV2	.	.	TRBJ2-3	CASSKSGLPTDTQYF	TGTGCCAGCAGTAAATCGGGACTGCCCACAGATACGCAGTATTTT
TRBV6-5	TRBD1	.	TRBJ2-1	CASPGQGASNEQFF	TGTGCCAGCCCCGGACAGGGGGCGAGCAATGAGCAGTTCTTC
TRBV4-2	.	.	TRBJ2-2	CASSQPTYTGELFF	TGTGCCAGCAGCCAGCCTACCTACACCGGGGAGCTGTTTTTT
TRBV12-3/TRBV12-4	.	.	TRBJ2-7	CASSLNFASEQYF	TGTGCCAGCAGTTTAAATTTTGCGAGCGAGCAGTACTTC
TRBV6-5	.	few	TRBJ2-1	CASAGSSYNEQFF	TGTGCCAGCGCGGGGAGCTCCTACAATGAGCAGTTCTTC
TRBV12-5	.	.	TRBJ2-3	CASGFTEVDTQYF	TGTGCTAGTGGTTTCACGGAGGTAGATACGCAGTATTTT
TRBV5-6	TRBD1	once	TRBJ2-1	CASSFGTASYNEQFF	TGTGCCAGCAGCTTCGGGACAGCTTCCTACAATGAGCAGTTCTTC
TRBV6-5	TRBD1	.	TRBJ1-1	CASSYLTGWTEAFF	TGTGCCAGCAGTTACTTGACAGGGTGGACTGAAGCTTTCTTT
TRBV3-1/TRBV3-2	TRBD1	.	TRBJ1-5	CASSQDTGTGYQPQHF	TGTGCCAGCAGCCAAGACACCGGGACAGGGTATCAGCCCCAGCATTTT
TRBV9	.	.	TRBJ2-5	CASSVEGGQQETQYF	TGTGCCAGCAGCGTAGAGGGGGGGCAACAAGAGACCCAGTACTTC
TRBV10-3	.	.	TRBJ1-1	CAISELGQTTEAFF	TGTGCCATCAGTGAGCTTGGACAGACCACTGAAGCTTTCTTT
TRBV15	TRBD2	.	TRBJ2-1	CATSRDILAGGRNEQFF	TGTGCCACCAGCAGAGACATACTAGCGGGAGGGCGGAATGAGCAGTTCTTC
TRBV2	.	.	TRBJ1-1	CASSTQGVENTEAFF	TGTGCCAGCAGTACACAGGGCGTGGAGAACACTGAAGCTTTCTTT
TRBV5-4	TRBD1	few	TRBJ1-2	CASSRSRDSGLSYTF	TGTGCCAGCAGCCGGTCGAGGGACAGTGGCCTGAGCTACACCTTC
TRBV7-3	.	.	TRBJ2-1	CASSPQGQGVSDEQFF	TGTGCCAGCAGCCCACAGGGACAAGGGGTCAGCGATGAGCAGTTCTTC
TRBV14	TRBD1	.	TRBJ1-1	CASSQLDRDTEAFF	TGTGCCAGCAGCCAGTTAGACAGGGACACTGAAGCTTTCTTT
TRBV2	TRBD2	.	TRBJ2-3	CASSGLAGGQGTDTQYF	TGTGCCAGCAGTGGCCTAGCGGGGGGGCAAGGGACAGATACGCAGTATTTT
TRBV20-1	.	.	TRBJ1-5	CSASDPGYGQPQHF	TGCAGTGCTAGTGACCCGGGGTATGGGCAGCCCCAGCATTTT
TRBV19	TRBD1	.	TRBJ2-1	CASSIDYRGLHNEQFF	TGTGCCAGTAGTATAGACTACAGGGGGCTCCACAATGAGCAGTTCTTC
TRBV5-1	TRBD2	.	TRBJ2-2	CASSTGLAGGAGELFF	TGCGCCAGCAGCACAGGACTAGCGGGAGGTGCCGGGGAGCTGTTTTTT
TRBV27	TRBD1	.	TRBJ1-1	CASSLGTEAFF	TGTGCCAGCAGTTTGGGGACAGAGGCTTTCTTT
TRBV19	TRBD2	.	TRBJ2-3	CASRPGLAHADTQYF	TGTGCCAGTAGACCGGGACTAGCTCACGCAGATACGCAGTATTTT
TRBV19	TRBD1	.	TRBJ1-1	CASSQGQGGVTEAFF	TGTGCCAGTAGCCAAGGACAGGGAGGCGTCACTGAAGCTTTCTTT
TRBV2	TRBD1	.	TRBJ1-4	CASTRQGIEKLFF	TGTGCCAGCACCCGACAGGGTATAGAAAAACTGTTTTTT
TRBV4-2	TRBD1	.	TRBJ1-2	CASSQDETGAPRGYTF	TGTGCCAGCAGCCAAGATGAGACAGGGGCCCCGCGTGGCTACACCTTC
TRBV30	.	.	TRBJ2-7	CAWSGFRGEQYF	TGTGCCTGGAGCGGATTTAGGGGAGAGCAGTACTTC
TRBV7-2	.	.	TRBJ2-3	CASSLVGDRGTDTQYF	TGTGCCAGCAGCTTAGTCGGCGATCGGGGCACAGATACGCAGTATTTT
TRBV5-1	.	.	TRBJ2-3	CASSLEGDRPDTQYF	TGCGCCAGCAGCTTGGAGGGGGACCGGCCAGATACGCAGTATTTT
TRBV10-2	.	.	TRBJ1-2	CASSESTGGYTF	TGCGCCAGCAGTGAGTCAACAGGGGGCTACACCTTC
TRBV19	.	.	TRBJ2-7	CASSRRDEQYF	TGTGCCAGTAGTAGGAGAGACGAGCAGTACTTC
TRBV5-1	.	once	TRBJ1-1	CASILLPGSLTEAFF	TGCGCCAGCATTCTCCTACCAGGGTCATTAACTGAAGCTTTCTTT
TRBV18	TRBD2	.	TRBJ2-1	CASSPLTSGVTYNEQFF	TGTGCCAGCTCACCGCTGACTAGCGGGGTTACCTACAATGAGCAGTTCTTC
TRBV11-3	TRBD2	.	TRBJ2-1	CASSSSGVRNEQFF	TGTGCCAGCAGCTCTAGCGGGGTACGCAATGAGCAGTTCTTC
TRBV5-5	.	.	TRBJ1-5	CASSWNRDNNQPQHF	TGTGCCAGCAGCTGGAACCGGGACAATAATCAGCCCCAGCATTTT